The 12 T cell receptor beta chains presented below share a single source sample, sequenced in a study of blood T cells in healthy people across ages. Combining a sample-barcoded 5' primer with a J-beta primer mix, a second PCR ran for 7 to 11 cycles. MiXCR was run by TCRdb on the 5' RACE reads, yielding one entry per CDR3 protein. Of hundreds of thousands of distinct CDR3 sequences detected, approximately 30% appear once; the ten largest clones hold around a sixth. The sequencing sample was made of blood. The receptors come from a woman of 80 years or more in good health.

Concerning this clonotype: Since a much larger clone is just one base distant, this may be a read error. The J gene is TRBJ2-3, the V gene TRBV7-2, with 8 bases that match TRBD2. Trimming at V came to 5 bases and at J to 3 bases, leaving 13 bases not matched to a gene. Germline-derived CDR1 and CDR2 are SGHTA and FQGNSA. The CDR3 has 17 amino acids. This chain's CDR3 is CASSRPRGGLSTDTQYF. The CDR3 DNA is TGTGCCAGCAGCCGCCCCCGGGGGGGGCTCTCTACAGATACGCAGTATTTT.

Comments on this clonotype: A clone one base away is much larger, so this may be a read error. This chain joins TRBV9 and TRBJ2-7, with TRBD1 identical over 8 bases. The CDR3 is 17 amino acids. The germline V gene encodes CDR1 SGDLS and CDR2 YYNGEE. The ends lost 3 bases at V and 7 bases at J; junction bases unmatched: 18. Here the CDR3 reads CASSGLIQTGEDNEQYF. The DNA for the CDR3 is TGTGCCAGCAGCGGTTTAATTCAGACAGGGGAGGACAATGAGCAGTACTTC.

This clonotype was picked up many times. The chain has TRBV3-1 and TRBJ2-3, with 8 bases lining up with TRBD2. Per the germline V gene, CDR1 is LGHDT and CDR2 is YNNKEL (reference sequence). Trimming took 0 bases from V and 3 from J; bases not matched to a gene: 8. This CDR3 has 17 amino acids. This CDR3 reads CASSQDMGLVRTDTQYF. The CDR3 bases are TGTGCCAGCAGCCAAGATATGGGACTAGTGCGAACAGATACGCAGTATTTT.

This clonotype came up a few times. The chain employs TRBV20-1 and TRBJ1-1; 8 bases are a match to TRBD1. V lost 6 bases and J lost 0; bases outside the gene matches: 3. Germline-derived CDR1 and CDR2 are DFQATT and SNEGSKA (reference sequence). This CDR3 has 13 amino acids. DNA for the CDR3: TGCAGTGCGGGACAGGACATGAACACTGAAGCTTTCTTT. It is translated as CSAGQDMNTEAFF.

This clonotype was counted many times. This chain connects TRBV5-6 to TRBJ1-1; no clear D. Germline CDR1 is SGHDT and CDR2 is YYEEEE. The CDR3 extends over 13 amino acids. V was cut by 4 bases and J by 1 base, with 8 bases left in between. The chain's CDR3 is CASSLDENTEAFF. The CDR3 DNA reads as TGTGCCAGCAGCCTGGACGAGAACACTGAAGCTTTCTTT.

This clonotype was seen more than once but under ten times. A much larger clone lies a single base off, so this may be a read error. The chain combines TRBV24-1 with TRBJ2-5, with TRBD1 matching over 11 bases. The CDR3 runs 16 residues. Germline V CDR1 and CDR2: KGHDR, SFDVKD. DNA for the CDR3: TGTGCCCCCAGTGATTCCGGGACAGGGGGGCAAGAGACCCAGTACTTC. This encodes CAPSDSGTGGQETQYF.

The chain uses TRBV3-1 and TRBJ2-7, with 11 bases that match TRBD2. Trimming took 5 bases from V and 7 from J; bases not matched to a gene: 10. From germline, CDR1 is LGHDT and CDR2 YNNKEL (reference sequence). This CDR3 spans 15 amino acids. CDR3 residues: CASSGGTSGQNEQYF. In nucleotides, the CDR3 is TGTGCCAGCAGCGGGGGGACTAGCGGACAAAATGAGCAGTACTTC.

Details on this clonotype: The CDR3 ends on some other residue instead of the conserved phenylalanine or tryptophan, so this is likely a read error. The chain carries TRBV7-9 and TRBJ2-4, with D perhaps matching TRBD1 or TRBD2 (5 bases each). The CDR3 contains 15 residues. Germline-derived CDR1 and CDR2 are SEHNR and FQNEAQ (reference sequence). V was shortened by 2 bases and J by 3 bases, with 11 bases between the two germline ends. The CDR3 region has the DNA TGTGCCAGCAGCTTAAATCTGGGGGTCAAAAACATTCAGTACCTC. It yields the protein CASSLNLGVKNIQYL.

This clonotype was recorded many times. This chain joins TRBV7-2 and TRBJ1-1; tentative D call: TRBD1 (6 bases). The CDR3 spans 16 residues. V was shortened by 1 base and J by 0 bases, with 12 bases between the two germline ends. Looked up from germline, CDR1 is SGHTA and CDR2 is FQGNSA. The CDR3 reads CASSLERGRLNTEAFF. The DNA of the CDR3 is TGTGCCAGCAGCTTAGAGCGGGGGCGGTTGAACACTGAAGCTTTCTTT.

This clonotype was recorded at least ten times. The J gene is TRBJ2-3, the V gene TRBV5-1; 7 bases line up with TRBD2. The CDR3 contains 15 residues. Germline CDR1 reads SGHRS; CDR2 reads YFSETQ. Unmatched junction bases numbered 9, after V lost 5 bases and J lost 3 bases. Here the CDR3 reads CASSTAGLLTDTQYF. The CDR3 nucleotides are TGCGCCAGCAGTACAGCGGGGCTATTGACAGATACGCAGTATTTT.

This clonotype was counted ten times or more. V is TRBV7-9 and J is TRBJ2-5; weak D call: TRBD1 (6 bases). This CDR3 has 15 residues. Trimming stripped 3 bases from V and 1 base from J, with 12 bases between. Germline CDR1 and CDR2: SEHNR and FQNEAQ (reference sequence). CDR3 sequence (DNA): TGTGCCAGCAGCTTGGGACATCAACTCCAAGAGACCCAGTACTTC. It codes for CASSLGHQLQETQYF.

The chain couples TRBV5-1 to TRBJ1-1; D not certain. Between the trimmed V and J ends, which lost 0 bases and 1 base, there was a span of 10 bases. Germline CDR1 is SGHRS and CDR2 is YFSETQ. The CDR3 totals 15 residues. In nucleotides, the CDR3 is TGCGCCAGCAGCTTGGGTCCGGGTTCGAACACTGAAGCTTTCTTT. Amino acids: CASSLGPGSNTEAFF. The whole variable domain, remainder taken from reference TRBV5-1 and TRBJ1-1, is KAGVTQTPRYLIKTRGQQVTLSCSPISGHRSVSWYQQTPGQGLQFLFEYFSETQRNKGNFPGRFSGRQFSNSRSEMNVSTLELGDSALYLCASSLGPGSNTEAFFGQGTRLTVV.